The 20 T cell receptor beta chains presented below share a single source sample, sequenced in a study of T cells in Graves' hyperthyroidism and ophthalmopathy. RNA transcripts gave rise to amplified TCR beta CDR3 regions. First-round RT-PCR with HTBI primers amplified the TCR CDR3 region. TCRdb re-called the multiplex PCR reads through MiXCR, storing one row per CDR3 protein. The sample includes more than 350,000 distinct CDR3 sequences, about 14% of them seen just once. The source material was blood. The receptors stem from a woman aged 30 to 39 with Graves' ophthalmopathy.

This sequence joins TRBV5-1 and TRBJ2-1; no reliable D call. CDR1 and CDR2 from the germline V gene are SGHRS and YFSETQ. V gave up 7 bases and J gave up 8 bases, with 10 bases separating them. CDR3 length equals 11 residues. This CDR3 is CASRRGHEQFF. The CDR3, as DNA: TGCGCCAGCCGACGAGGCCATGAGCAGTTCTTC.

This clonotype came up many times. The chain joins TRBV10-2 to TRBJ1-4, with D maybe TRBD1 (6 bases). The CDR3 loop spans 13 amino acids. V dropped 6 bases and J dropped 6 bases, with 11 bases sitting between them. Germline V gives CDR1 WSHSY, CDR2 SAAADI. CDR3 in amino acids: CASREQGDEKLFF. The DNA for the CDR3 is TGCGCCAGCAGGGAACAGGGAGATGAAAAACTGTTTTTT.

This clonotype was counted between two and nine times. This may come from a read error, since a much larger clone is one base off. V is TRBV5-1 and J is TRBJ2-1; no definite D call. There are 14 residues in the CDR3. The V gene's germline CDR1 is SGHRS and CDR2 YFSETQ. CDR3 sequence reads: CASSLAQLYSEQFF. In nucleotides, the CDR3 is TGCGCCAGCAGCTTGGCTCAGCTCTACAGTGAGCAGTTCTTC.

This clonotype was counted ten times or more. The gene calls are TRBV5-6 and TRBJ1-1, with D tentatively TRBD1 (5 bases). Trimming pared 3 bases from V and 4 bases from J, leaving 16 bases between. The germline gives CDR1 SGHDT, CDR2 YYEEEE. This CDR3 has 15 residues. The CDR3 spells CASSYILGDGTEAFF. DNA of the CDR3: TGTGCCAGCAGCTACATTTTGGGGGACGGCACTGAAGCTTTCTTT.

This clonotype was seen at least ten times. The rearrangement links TRBV5-1 to TRBJ2-2, with TRBD2 as a possible D gene (5 bases). V was trimmed by 4 bases and J by 7 bases, leaving 11 bases between them. Germline CDR1 reads SGHRS; CDR2 reads YFSETQ. The CDR3 is 13 residues long. CDR3 bases: TGCGCCAGCAGCGAGGGAACGGGCGGGGAGCTGTTTTTT. Translation: CASSEGTGGELFF. The variable domain in full, completed from reference TRBV5-1 and TRBJ2-2, reads KAGVTQTPRYLIKTRGQQVTLSCSPISGHRSVSWYQQTPGQGLQFLFEYFSETQRNKGNFPGRFSGRQFSNSRSEMNVSTLELGDSALYLCASSEGTGGELFFGEGSRLTVL.

Note on this clonotype: A much larger clone lies one base from this, so it may be a read error. The rearrangement links TRBV30 to TRBJ1-2; D is unclear. CDR3 length: 10 residues. The germline V gene encodes CDR1 GTSNPN and CDR2 SVGIG (reference sequence). This chain's CDR3 is CAWRTYGYIF. The CDR3 DNA reads as TGTGCCTGGAGGACGTATGGCTACATCTTC. Together with reference TRBV30 and TRBJ1-2, the CDR3 gives the full variable domain: SQTIHQWPATLVQPVGSPLSLECTVEGTSNPNLYWYRQAAGRGLQLLFYSVGIGQISSEVPQNLSASRPQDRQFILSSKKLLLSDSGFYLCAWRTYGYIFGSGTRLTVV.

This sequence joins TRBV11-2 and TRBJ2-5; D might be TRBD2 (5 bases). The ends were cut back, 5 bases at V and 2 bases at J, with 12 bases in the middle. The CDR3 has 14 amino acids. The germline CDR1 and CDR2 sequences are SGHAT and FQNNGV. CDR3 bases: TGTGCCAGCAGCCACTTACGGGGTCAAGAGACCCAGTACTTC. Its protein product is CASSHLRGQETQYF.

This clonotype has a count of ten or more. The chain joins TRBV6-5 to TRBJ2-7; D gene ambiguous. The CDR3 has 13 residues. Deletions cut 0 bases from V and 2 bases from J, with 5 bases between. Germline V gives CDR1 MNHEY, CDR2 SVGAGI. The CDR3 loop is CASSYSSTYEQYF. The CDR3 DNA reads as TGTGCCAGCAGTTACTCGAGTACCTACGAGCAGTACTTC.

This clonotype appeared many times. This chain's CDR3 is CATRAAWGELFF. The CDR3 nucleotides read TGTGCCACTCGGGCGGCTTGGGGGGAGCTGTTTTTT. This chain uses TRBV6-1 with TRBJ2-2; no clear D gene. The CDR3 runs to 12 residues. Trimming stripped 10 bases from V and 8 bases from J, with 14 bases between. The germline gives CDR1 MNHNS, CDR2 SASEGT.

This clonotype appeared a few times. V is TRBV29-1 and J is TRBJ1-3; no clear D gene. The CDR3 extends over 14 amino acids. V lost 8 bases and J 2 bases, leaving 16 bases between the germline ends. Germline values: CDR1 SQVTM, CDR2 ANQGSEA. The CDR3, as DNA: TGCAGCACATTCCCCGCGTTCACTGGAAACACCATATATTTT. This translates into CSTFPAFTGNTIYF. The whole variable domain, filled in from reference TRBV29-1 and TRBJ1-3, reads SAVISQKPSRDICQRGTSLTIQCQVDSQVTMMFWYRQQPGQSLTLIATANQGSEATYESGFVIDKFPISRPNLTFSTLTVSNMSPEDSSIYLCSTFPAFTGNTIYFGEGSWLTVV.

This clonotype was observed at least ten times. This chain connects TRBV5-4 to TRBJ1-1; possible D gene TRBD1, 5 bases. Germline CDR1 and CDR2: SGHNT and YYREEE (reference sequence). The CDR3 totals 16 residues. Trimming took 5 bases from V and 3 from J, leaving 20 bases between them. The CDR3 DNA sequence: TGTGCCAGCAGGCACGGTCGGGGGGGAGAGGACACTGAAGCTTTCTTT. It codes for CASRHGRGGEDTEAFF.

This clonotype was picked up many times. The CDR3 DNA reads TGTGCCAGTGACAGCATGAACACTGAAGCTTTCTTT. Protein: CASDSMNTEAFF. The chain is built from TRBV2 and TRBJ1-1, with D possibly TRBD1 on 5 matching bases. Deletions cut 9 bases from V and 0 bases from J, with 8 bases between. Germline V gene lookup returns CDR1 SNHLY and CDR2 FYNNEI. This CDR3 contains 12 residues.

This clonotype came up many times. The chain uses TRBV20-1 and TRBJ2-7; TRBD1 agrees at 7 bases. The V gene end was trimmed by 4 bases and the J gene end by 3 bases; junction bases not matched to a gene: 9. This CDR3 has 14 residues. Germline assignment: CDR1 DFQATT and CDR2 SNEGSKA (reference sequence). The CDR3 bases are TGCAGTGCTAAACCGGGACAGTGGGTCTACGAGCAGTACTTC. This codes for CSAKPGQWVYEQYF.

This clonotype was seen only a few times. J is TRBJ1-1 and V is TRBV6-1, with TRBD1 as a possible D gene (5 bases). V was clipped by 7 bases and J by 4 bases, with 16 bases between them. The germline gives CDR1 MNHNS, CDR2 SASEGT. The CDR3 runs to 14 residues. The CDR3 protein is CASMAQAGVTEAFF. CDR3 bases: TGTGCCAGCATGGCACAGGCTGGGGTCACTGAAGCTTTCTTT.

Ten or more counts support this clonotype. The V and J genes are TRBV10-3 and TRBJ2-1, with 10 bases matching TRBD2. The germline V gene has CDR1 ENHRY and CDR2 SYGVKD. CDR3 size: 15 residues. V dropped 6 bases and J dropped 7; count of bases not matched to a gene: 9. CDR3 protein: CAISGPASGGNEQFF. CDR3 coding DNA: TGTGCCATCAGCGGCCCCGCTAGCGGGGGAAATGAGCAGTTCTTC.

Ten or more counts support this clonotype. The J gene is TRBJ1-4, the V gene TRBV30; D is unclear. Germline CDR1 is GTSNPN and CDR2 is SVGIG (reference sequence). V was cut by 0 bases and J by 8 bases, with 16 bases left in between. This CDR3 region has 15 residues. The CDR3 sequence is CAWSVLSLTSEKLFF. The CDR3 DNA reads TGTGCCTGGAGTGTACTCTCTCTCACTTCCGAAAAACTGTTTTTT.

The table lists this clonotype with many counts. The chain carries TRBV6-1 and TRBJ2-7; TRBD1 agrees at 8 bases. Trimming took 6 bases from V and 3 from J; bases not matched to a gene: 7. Germline V CDR1 and CDR2: MNHNS, SASEGT. This CDR3 spans 14 amino acids. The DNA for the CDR3 is TGTGCCAGCAGGAGGGACAGGAGAGACTACGAGCAGTACTTC. It specifies CASRRDRRDYEQYF.

The chain couples TRBV5-4 to TRBJ2-1, with 10 bases identical to TRBD1. CDR1 and CDR2 from the germline V gene are SGHNT and YYREEE (reference sequence). Losses at the gene ends were 3 bases for V and 7 bases for J; bases not matched to a gene: 7. The CDR3 is 15 amino acids. CDR3 sequence reads: CASSSRQGANNEQFF. The CDR3 nucleotides read TGTGCCAGCAGCTCCCGACAGGGGGCGAATAATGAGCAGTTCTTC.

In this sample, this clonotype turned up many times. The chain has TRBV28 and TRBJ1-1; the D is unclear. The CDR3 has 14 residues. Trimming cost V 5 bases and J 3 bases, with 13 bases left between them. Germline V gives CDR1 MDHEN, CDR2 SYDVKM. CDR3: CASSRSGLDTEAFF. The DNA of the CDR3 is TGTGCCAGCAGTCGCTCGGGCCTTGACACTGAAGCTTTCTTT.

This clonotype was seen many times. The chain's CDR3 is CASSFQVGGAIADTQYF. The CDR3 DNA is TGTGCCAGCAGCTTTCAGGTCGGGGGGGCAATTGCAGATACGCAGTATTTT. The V and J genes are TRBV5-6 and TRBJ2-3; 8 nucleotides agree with TRBD2. The junction had 12 bases not matched to a gene; V was cut back by 2 bases and J by 4 bases. The germline CDR1 and CDR2 sequences are SGHDT and YYEEEE. There are 17 residues in the CDR3.